Following are 2 T cell receptor beta chains from one sample sequenced in a study of lung T cells in sarcoidosis with Löfgren's syndrome. Via MiXCR, TCRdb re-called the reads, giving one row per CDR3 protein. The sample lists more than 6,500 distinct CDR3 sequences; 21% were seen once. Sequenced: CD4+ T cells from bronchoalveolar lavage fluid. Receptor source: a human donor with sarcoidosis (Löfgren's syndrome or another form), or a control subject (not recorded which).

This clonotype qualifies as medium-sized. The chain has TRBV20-1 and TRBJ1-3; possible D gene TRBD1, 6 bases. Per the germline V gene, CDR1 is DFQATT and CDR2 is SNEGSKA (reference sequence). V gave up 4 bases and J gave up 3 bases, with 10 bases separating them. The CDR3 is 13 residues long. The CDR3 protein is CSATKDSGNTIYF. The CDR3 DNA reads TGCAGTGCTACTAAGGACAGTGGAAACACCATATATTTT.

This clonotype appeared a few times. A much bigger clone sits one base away, suggesting this may be a read error. The V and J genes are TRBV6-2 or TRBV6-3 and TRBJ1-1; D not resolved. The length of the CDR3 is 13 residues. V lost 7 bases and J lost 4, with 13 bases in between. Germline CDR1 MNHEY, CDR2 SVGEGT. The DNA for the CDR3 is TGTGCCAGCAAGCCTCCCGAGAGCACTGAAGCTTTCTTT. Translating it yields CASKPPESTEAFF.